The TCR beta chain described here comes from a study of shared clonotypes between healthy human individuals. Study background: Each donor's CD4 naive and CD4 memory cells filled three plates apiece, CD8 naive two, and CD8 memory one.

Regarding this clone: The antigen remains undetermined.

Measured with immunoSEQ multiplex PCR; TCRdb has only the in-frame clones, and not every one. Of approximately 2.5 million clones in the sample, 85% to 95% were seen once. Broader study findings: Naive subsets usually exceeded memory subsets in estimated richness.

CDR3 length: 15 amino acids. Unmatched junction bases numbered 7, after V lost 1 base and J lost 7 bases. CDR1 SGHTA and CDR2 FQGNSA come from the germline V gene. The rearrangement joins TRBV7-2 to TRBJ2-1, with 7 bases that match TRBD1. This TCR was recovered from a man aged 18-30 years in good health. The specimen was naive CD4+ T cells sorted from blood. Indicated subset: CD45RA+ positively selected. The CDR3 DNA reads TGTGCCAGCAGCTTAGAGGCAGGGGGATGGAATGAGCAGTTCTTC. This encodes CASSLEAGGWNEQFF.